A selection of T cell receptor beta chains follows, all from one sample in a study of human T cells and chemical hapten exposure. A single record per CDR3 protein comes from TCRdb applying MiXCR to the 5' RACE reads. The table has 81,000 or so distinct CDR3 sequences, about 8% seen once. Receptors originate from a male donor in good health. Both conserved end residues are part of each CDR3. A D gene is named only where the DNA matches it firmly. A row's size may be missing; if present it is once, few, many or a size class.

D	V	J	size	DNA	CDR3
-	TRBV6-5	TRBJ1-2	few	TGTGCCAGCAGTTACTCGAGGTCGTCGACGGGAGGCTACACCTTC	CASSYSRSSTGGYTF
TRBD1	TRBV7-2	TRBJ1-1	few	TGTGCCAGCAGCTTAGTCCGGGGACAGGGCACTGAAGCTTTCTTT	CASSLVRGQGTEAFF
-	TRBV11-2	TRBJ1-3	few	TGTGCCAGCAGCATGGTGGCCCCTGGAAACACCATATATTTT	CASSMVAPGNTIYF
-	TRBV19	TRBJ2-4	many	TGTGCCAGTAGTATAGATTGGTTGGCCCGCGGGGCCAAAAACATTCAGTACTTC	CASSIDWLARGAKNIQYF
TRBD1	TRBV27	TRBJ2-7	many	TGTGCCAGCAGTAGACAGGGTTCCTACGAGCAGTACTTC	CASSRQGSYEQYF
-	TRBV7-9	TRBJ1-1	-	TGTGCCAGCAGCTTAGTAGTAGGCCCTGAAGCTTTCTTT	CASSLVVGPEAFF
-	TRBV12-3/TRBV12-4	TRBJ2-3	few	TGTGCCAGCAGTGCACCGGGGCCACCTGCAGATACGCAGTATTTT	CASSAPGPPADTQYF
-	TRBV9	TRBJ2-1	-	TGTGCCAGCAGCGTAAAACCCCTTTCGGTCAATGAGCAGTTCTTC	CASSVKPLSVNEQFF
-	TRBV10-3	TRBJ2-3	few	TGTGCCATCAGTGAGTCTGGCGAAGCTAGCACAGATACGCAGTATTTT	CAISESGEASTDTQYF
-	TRBV6-5	TRBJ2-1	-	TGTGCCAGCAGTACGCGGACCAATGAGCAGTTCTTC	CASSTRTNEQFF
TRBD1	TRBV12-5	TRBJ1-4	few	TGTGCTAGTGGTTGGGATCCGACAGGGGGCCCTGAAAAACTGTTTTTT	CASGWDPTGGPEKLFF
-	TRBV20-1	TRBJ2-1	-	TGCAGTGCTACCACCAGGGGCCTCCCATTCGAGCAGTTCTTC	CSATTRGLPFEQFF
-	TRBV11-2	TRBJ1-1	few	TGTGCCAGCAGCTTAGGGTTAGGTTCGGGGCATGAAGCTTTCTTT	CASSLGLGSGHEAFF
TRBD1	TRBV12-5	TRBJ2-3	many	TGTGCTAGTGGTTGGCCGACCACGGGACAGGGGCGTACTAGCACAGATACGCAGTATTTT	CASGWPTTGQGRTSTDTQYF